One sample yielded the 29 T cell receptor beta chains listed below, sequenced in a study of CD8+ T cells in alopecia areata. Extracted RNA was reverse transcribed into cDNA, the sequencing template. Assay used: immunoSEQ multiplex PCR; TCRdb lists only in-frame clones, some missing. The table lists about 140,000 clones, 58% of them singletons. The specimen was CD4+ T cells sorted from blood, collected at week 0. The receptors come from a human donor with alopecia areata.

The gene calls are TRBV30 and TRBJ2-1; D is perhaps TRBD1 or TRBD2 (5 bases each). Germline loops: CDR1 GTSNPN, CDR2 SVGIG (reference sequence). Trimming removed 3 bases at V and 1 base at J, with 10 bases between. This CDR3 comprises 14 residues. The CDR3, as DNA: TGTGCCTGGAGCGGTTGGGGGTCCTACAATGAGCAGTTCTTC. Translating it yields CAWSGWGSYNEQFF. The complete variable domain, with remaining parts taken from reference TRBV30 and TRBJ2-1, reads SQTIHQWPATLVQPVGSPLSLECTVEGTSNPNLYWYRQAAGRGLQLLFYSVGIGQISSEVPQNLSASRPQDRQFILSSKKLLLSDSGFYLCAWSGWGSYNEQFFGPGTRLTVL.

The chain uses TRBV27 and TRBJ2-6; TRBD2 might be the D (5 bases). V gave up 5 bases and J gave up 4 bases, with 15 bases separating them. In germline, CDR1 is MNHEY, CDR2 SMNVEV (reference sequence). The CDR3 is 16 amino acids. CDR3 DNA sequence: TGTGCCAGCAGTCAAGCTGGTGCGGGCGGGGCCAACGTCCTGACTTTC. It encodes CASSQAGAGGANVLTF.

V gene TRBV29-1 combines with J gene TRBJ2-7; D gene unclear. CDR1 is SQVTM, CDR2 ANQGSEA, per germline. The CDR3 spans 11 residues. With 5 bases removed from V and 6 bases from J, the gap between germline ends came to 11 bases. CDR3 bases: TGCAGCGTTCGCCCGGGCGGCGAGCAGTACTTC. It encodes CSVRPGGEQYF.

This clone has a handful of counts. The chain couples TRBV4-3 to TRBJ1-1, with no clear D. V was trimmed by 4 bases and J by 11 bases, leaving 17 bases between them. This CDR3 is 13 amino acids long. From germline, CDR1 is LGHNA and CDR2 YSLEER. The CDR3 DNA reads TGCGCCAGCAGCCCCAGTTTGGGTTTAGGCGCTTTCTTT. It specifies CASSPSLGLGAFF.

This sequence joins TRBV29-1 and TRBJ1-4; the D gene is possibly TRBD1 (5 bases). Germline CDR1 is SQVTM and CDR2 is ANQGSEA. The CDR3 contains 12 residues. Trimming took off 7 bases at V and 8 bases at J, with 14 bases between the two ends. This chain's CDR3 is CSARWGDEKLFF. The CDR3 DNA reads as TGCAGCGCTCGTTGGGGGGACGAAAAACTGTTTTTT.

This clone came up once. The chain couples TRBV2 to TRBJ2-1; D is undetermined. The germline V and J ends were trimmed by 7 bases and 6 bases, with 4 bases remaining between them. The CDR3 has 10 amino acids. Germline CDR1 is SNHLY and CDR2 is FYNNEI. The CDR3 region has the DNA TGTGCCAGCAAAGGCAATGAGCAGTTCTTC. It codes for CASKGNEQFF.

The V and J genes are TRBV15 and TRBJ1-1, with TRBD1 matching 8 bases. V trimming: 0 bases; J trimming: 4 bases; junction bases outside the gene matches: 7. The germline V gene has CDR1 LNHNV and CDR2 YYDKDF (reference sequence). This CDR3 contains 16 residues. CDR3 protein: CATSRDGTQGGTEAFF. DNA of the CDR3: TGTGCCACCAGCAGAGACGGAACACAGGGGGGCACTGAAGCTTTCTTT.

The chain carries TRBV6-6 and TRBJ1-6; no firm D call. Germline CDR1 reads MNHNY; CDR2 reads SVGAGI (reference sequence). Trimming removed 5 bases from V and 7 bases from J, with 9 bases in between. This CDR3 has 13 amino acids. In nucleotides, the CDR3 is TGTGCCAGCAGTCTCCAGGAAAATTCACCCCTCCACTTT. As protein: CASSLQENSPLHF.

V is TRBV5-1 and J is TRBJ2-7; perhaps TRBD2 as D (6 bases). Germline CDR1 is SGHRS and CDR2 is YFSETQ. Trimming cost V 7 bases and J 0 bases, with 14 bases left between them. This CDR3 contains 14 residues. CDR3 in DNA: TGCGCCAGCTCAAAATGGGGGGACTCCTACGAGCAGTACTTC. Translated: CASSKWGDSYEQYF.

The rearrangement uses TRBV7-9 and TRBJ1-2; D gene ambiguous. This CDR3 comprises 14 residues. Germline V gene data show CDR1 as SEHNR and CDR2 as FQNEAQ (reference sequence). V was shortened by 5 bases and J by 1 base, with 11 bases between the two germline ends. CDR3 sequence (DNA): TGTGCCAGCAGCCCTCAGTTGGGTAACTATGGCTACACCTTC. Its translation is CASSPQLGNYGYTF.

The chain couples TRBV7-2 to TRBJ2-7, with 14 bases aligning to TRBD2. The J segment lost 4 bases and the V segment lost 5 bases, leaving 7 bases of the junction unmatched. There are 16 residues in the CDR3. The germline gives CDR1 SGHTA, CDR2 FQGNSA. The CDR3: CASSEGLAGASYEQYF. The CDR3 DNA sequence: TGTGCCAGCAGCGAGGGACTAGCGGGGGCATCTTACGAGCAGTACTTC. Together with reference TRBV7-2 and TRBJ2-7, the CDR3 gives the full variable domain: GAGVSQSPSNKVTEKGKDVELRCDPISGHTALYWYRQSLGQGLEFLIYFQGNSAPDKSGLPSDRFSAERTGGSVSTLTIQRTQQEDSAVYLCASSEGLAGASYEQYFGPGTRLTVT.

The CDR3 loop reads CASSVDRWLFF. CDR3 nucleotides: TGTGCCAGCAGCGTGGACAGATGGCTGTTTTTT. This chain connects TRBV7-9 to TRBJ2-2; D possibly corresponds to TRBD1 (6 bases). V dropped 5 bases and J dropped 13 bases, with 11 bases sitting between them. This CDR3 is 11 amino acids long. Germline V gene sequence: CDR1 SEHNR, CDR2 FQNEAQ (reference sequence).

The CDR3 spells CASSVALAGETQYF. The CDR3 bases are TGTGCCAGCAGCGTAGCACTAGCGGGAGAGACCCAGTACTTC. The chain has TRBV9 and TRBJ2-5; 9 bases match TRBD2. The germline CDR1 and CDR2 sequences are SGDLS and YYNGEE. The CDR3 runs to 14 residues. With V trimmed by 0 bases and J by 4 bases, 1 base remained unmatched.

This clone was detected a few times. The DNA of the CDR3 is TGCAGCGCGCGAGCGGGCGGACGCACAGATACGCAGTATTTT. Residues: CSARAGGRTDTQYF. This rearrangement joins TRBV29-1 to TRBJ2-3; weak D call: TRBD2 (6 bases). V was clipped by 7 bases and J by 1 base, with 15 bases between them. Germline CDR1 reads SQVTM; CDR2 reads ANQGSEA. The CDR3 runs 14 residues.

This sequence joins TRBV29-1 and TRBJ1-2, with D maybe TRBD1 (6 bases). Germline V gene sequence: CDR1 SQVTM, CDR2 ANQGSEA. Deletions cut 4 bases from V and 3 bases from J, with 15 bases between. The length of the CDR3 is 14 residues. The CDR3 protein is CSVASGGDYYGYTF. The CDR3 coding sequence is TGCAGCGTTGCGTCCGGGGGCGATTACTATGGCTACACCTTC.

This clone turned up a few times. The chain combines TRBV5-6 with TRBJ2-4; no clear D gene. This CDR3 is built from 14 residues. Per germline, CDR1 SGHDT and CDR2 YYEEEE. Trimming cost V 4 bases and J 0 bases, with 8 bases left between them. The DNA of the CDR3 is TGTGCCAGCAGCCCTGAATTAGCCAAAAACATTCAGTACTTC. It codes for CASSPELAKNIQYF.

Only one count was recorded for this clone. The chain uses TRBV25-1 and TRBJ2-2; a possible D gene is TRBD1 (5 bases). The CDR3 extends over 14 amino acids. CDR1 and CDR2 (germline): MGHDK, SYGVNS. The germline V and J ends were trimmed by 5 bases and 2 bases, with 9 bases remaining between them. CDR3 sequence reads: CASSRGLNTGELFF. The CDR3 bases are TGTGCCAGCAGTAGGGGCCTCAACACCGGGGAGCTGTTTTTT.

The chain has TRBV2 and TRBJ1-5; a weak D match, TRBD1 (5 bases). V shed 10 bases and J shed 6 bases, with 16 bases lying between them. The CDR3 covers 13 residues. The germline V gene has CDR1 SNHLY and CDR2 FYNNEI. Written as DNA, the CDR3 is TGTGCCACCACCTCGGAGGGGACTCAGCCCCAGCATTTT. Residues: CATTSEGTQPQHF.

The sample holds a few counts of this clone. J is TRBJ2-1 and V is TRBV7-2; 11 nucleotides align to TRBD2. Germline V CDR1 and CDR2: SGHTA, FQGNSA. The V and J ends lost 6 bases and 5 bases, in that order; junction bases with no gene match: 6. The length of the CDR3 is 15 residues. CDR3 region: CASRVGTSGNNEQFF. CDR3 bases: TGTGCCAGCAGGGTCGGGACTAGCGGAAACAATGAGCAGTTCTTC. Together with reference TRBV7-2 and TRBJ2-1, the CDR3 gives the full variable domain: GAGVSQSPSNKVTEKGKDVELRCDPISGHTALYWYRQSLGQGLEFLIYFQGNSAPDKSGLPSDRFSAERTGGSVSTLTIQRTQQEDSAVYLCASRVGTSGNNEQFFGPGTRLTVL.

V is TRBV11-2 and J is TRBJ2-4; D unclear. V gave up 3 bases and J gave up 0 bases, with 6 bases separating them. The CDR3 has 14 amino acids. In germline, CDR1 is SGHAT, CDR2 FQNNGV. CDR3 coding DNA: TGTGCCAGCAGCTTCAGCTTAGCCAAAAACATTCAGTACTTC. Translated, it gives CASSFSLAKNIQYF.

The chain uses TRBV25-1 and TRBJ1-2; no definite D call. Germline loops: CDR1 MGHDK, CDR2 SYGVNS. V shed 7 bases and J shed 6 bases, with 3 bases lying between them. The CDR3 contains 9 residues. The CDR3 DNA is TGTGCCAGCATGGATGGCTACACCTTC. This codes for CASMDGYTF.

V gene TRBV30 combines with J gene TRBJ1-5; 10 bases are a match to TRBD1. There are 14 residues in the CDR3. Per germline, CDR1 GTSNPN and CDR2 SVGIG (reference sequence). V gave up 3 bases and J gave up 1 base; unmatched junction bases: 0. CDR3 nucleotides: TGTGCCTGGAGGGGACAGGGGAGCAATCAGCCCCAGCATTTT. Translation: CAWRGQGSNQPQHF.

CDR3 coding DNA: TGTGCCTGGGTGCCGGGAAACTATGGCTACACCTTC. Protein: CAWVPGNYGYTF. The genes are TRBV30 and TRBJ1-2; D gene uncertain. Germline V gene lookup returns CDR1 GTSNPN and CDR2 SVGIG (reference sequence). Trimming left V 5 bases short and J 2 bases short, with 9 bases between. The CDR3 has 12 residues.

This clone was counted between two and nine times. The V gene is TRBV10-3, the J gene TRBJ1-5; D may be TRBD1 (6 bases). This CDR3 region has 16 residues. V was pared by 0 bases and J by 3 bases, with 12 bases between. Germline assignment: CDR1 ENHRY and CDR2 SYGVKD. CDR3 nucleotide sequence: TGTGCCATCAGTGAGTCCGGGGGCGGAAACAATCAGCCCCAGCATTTT. Translation gives CAISESGGGNNQPQHF.

The chain employs TRBV30 and TRBJ2-1; 14 bases fit TRBD2. The CDR3 is made up of 15 amino acids. CDR1 and CDR2 (germline): GTSNPN, SVGIG (reference sequence). The V and J ends lost 2 bases and 11 bases, in that order; junction bases with no gene match: 8. The CDR3: CAWSIRLAGGLQQFF. In DNA form, the CDR3 reads TGTGCCTGGAGTATCCGACTAGCGGGGGGGCTTCAGCAGTTCTTC.

The gene calls are TRBV25-1 and TRBJ1-1, with 9 bases matching TRBD1. After removal of 10 bases from V and 3 bases from J, the junction contained 9 bases not matched to a gene. Germline assignment: CDR1 MGHDK and CDR2 SYGVNS. CDR3 length: 14 residues. Here the CDR3 DNA reads TGTGCCACCACAGGGGGCTGGGGAGACACTGAAGCTTTCTTT. Translating it yields CATTGGWGDTEAFF.

Turning to this clone: Other DNA sequences in the sample encode the same CDR3. The rearrangement links TRBV10-3 to TRBJ2-2; D unclear. The germline gives CDR1 ENHRY, CDR2 SYGVKD. The CDR3 loop spans 12 amino acids. The V end was cut by 6 bases, the J end by 4 bases, with 6 bases between. Here the CDR3 reads CAIRDSTGELFF. For the CDR3, the DNA is TGTGCCATCAGAGATTCCACCGGGGAGCTGTTTTTT.

This clone rates as large (0.1 to 1%). CDR3 loop: CASSESGDTEAFF. CDR3 sequence (DNA): TGTGCCAGCTCAGAATCAGGAGACACTGAAGCTTTCTTT. The gene calls are TRBV18 and TRBJ1-1; D remains ambiguous. This CDR3 contains 13 residues. The V gene lost 5 bases and the J gene lost 3 bases, with 10 bases spanning the gap. The germline V gene encodes CDR1 KGHSH and CDR2 LQKENI.

The chain combines TRBV23-1 with TRBJ2-7; D remains ambiguous. TRBV23-1 is recorded as an ORF, its role being uncertain. V was trimmed by 0 bases and J by 8 bases, leaving 11 bases between them. CDR3 length equals 13 residues. The CDR3 loop is CASSQSSVVKQYF. The CDR3 nucleotides read TGCGCCAGCAGTCAATCGAGCGTGGTAAAGCAGTACTTC.